The next 30 T cell receptor beta chains were all read from a single sample in a study of cytomegalovirus exposure and HLA in healthy donors. 60 Vbeta and 13 Jbeta primers were used in PCR. This table comes from immunoSEQ multiplex PCR, and its TCRdb copy is limited to in-frame clones, with some not included. The repertoire has some 60,000 clones, 80% of them found once; the top ten carry approximately 5.9%. Sequencing was performed on PBMCs. These receptors originate from a male donor in good health and CMV-seronegative.

The rearrangement joins TRBV30 to TRBJ1-4; D may be TRBD1 (5 bases). Germline CDR1 GTSNPN, CDR2 SVGIG (reference sequence). The CDR3 is made up of 14 amino acids. V gave up 5 bases and J gave up 7 bases, with 17 bases separating them. The CDR3 DNA follows: TGTGCCTGGGCCCGGGGGAGAGGGTCTGAAAAACTGTTTTTT. This encodes CAWARGRGSEKLFF.

V is TRBV2 and J is TRBJ1-2; a possible D gene is TRBD1 (5 bases). The length of the CDR3 is 13 residues. Trimming removed 7 bases at V and 8 bases at J, with 17 bases between. The germline V gene encodes CDR1 SNHLY and CDR2 FYNNEI. Here the CDR3 reads CASTDPGYQGYTF. As DNA, the CDR3 is TGTGCCAGCACGGACCCAGGGTATCAAGGCTACACCTTC.

V usage is TRBV29-1 and J usage is TRBJ2-3; TRBD2 matches at 10 bases. CDR1 SQVTM and CDR2 ANQGSEA come from the germline V gene. CDR3 length: 15 amino acids. V was pared by 1 base and J by 5 bases, with 6 bases of the junction left unmatched. In DNA, the CDR3 is TGCAGCGTTGAAGCCAGCGGGGGGGTTAGAGATACGCAGTATTTT. Its protein product is CSVEASGGVRDTQYF.

This rearrangement joins TRBV27 to TRBJ2-3, with 7 bases lining up with TRBD2. Germline lookup yields CDR1 MNHEY and CDR2 SMNVEV (reference sequence). The CDR3 has 15 residues. V was pared by 3 bases and J by 0 bases, with 3 bases of the junction left unmatched. The CDR3 region has the DNA TGTGCCAGCAGTTTGCCTAGCGGTAGCACAGATACGCAGTATTTT. Residues: CASSLPSGSTDTQYF.

V usage is TRBV4-3 and J usage is TRBJ1-6, with D unresolved. The CDR3 has 13 residues. Deletions cut 0 bases from V and 7 bases from J, with 4 bases between. Germline lookup yields CDR1 LGHNA and CDR2 YSLEER. The CDR3 nucleotides read TGCGCCAGCAGCCAAGAACGGAATTCACCCCTCCACTTT. Encoded protein: CASSQERNSPLHF.

The chain is built from TRBV6-5 and TRBJ1-2; no definite D call. This CDR3 is 12 amino acids long. V was cut by 0 bases and J by 6 bases, with 5 bases left in between. Germline-derived CDR1 and CDR2 are MNHEY and SVGAGI. In DNA, the CDR3 is TGTGCCAGCAGTTACTCTACACATGGCTACACCTTC. Translated, it gives CASSYSTHGYTF.

This clone was recorded once. The chain recombines TRBV11-2 with TRBJ1-2; D possibly corresponds to TRBD1 (5 bases). CDR1 SGHAT and CDR2 FQNNGV come from the germline V gene. The CDR3 extends over 16 amino acids. Trimming pared 1 base from V and 5 bases from J, leaving 17 bases between. CDR3 in amino acids: CASSLAAEGFGYGYTF. Here the CDR3 DNA reads TGTGCCAGCAGCTTAGCCGCGGAGGGGTTTGGTTATGGCTACACCTTC.

This chain uses TRBV5-6 with TRBJ2-2, with TRBD2 matching 9 bases. Germline CDR1 SGHDT, CDR2 YYEEEE. This CDR3 contains 17 residues. V was clipped by 0 bases and J by 6 bases; unmatched bases: 9. The CDR3 DNA follows: TGTGCCAGCAGCTTGGTGGGGCGGGGGGGCCCCGCCGGGGAGCTGTTTTTT. The encoded protein is CASSLVGRGGPAGELFF.

The chain carries TRBV7-3 and TRBJ1-1; TRBD1 matches at 7 bases. There are 14 residues in the CDR3. Germline V gene lookup returns CDR1 SGHTA and CDR2 FQGTGA. Trimming at V came to 6 bases and at J to 4 bases, leaving 8 bases not matched to a gene. The CDR3 nucleotides read TGTGCCAGCAGTACAGGGGTTGTGGGCACTGAAGCTTTCTTT. It is translated as CASSTGVVGTEAFF.

The V and J genes are TRBV11-1 and TRBJ2-1; TRBD2 might be the D (5 bases). CDR1 is SGHAT, CDR2 FQDESV, per germline (reference sequence). This CDR3 is 14 amino acids long. Trimming shortened V by 1 base and J by 8 bases, and 12 bases separated the two germline ends. CDR3 loop: CASSLGPEADEQFF. CDR3 DNA sequence: TGTGCCAGCAGCTTAGGTCCTGAAGCGGATGAGCAGTTCTTC.

The CDR3 region has the DNA TGTGCCAGCAGCTTGCGAGGCGGGGTTAGCACAGATACGCAGTATTTT. Translation gives CASSLRGGVSTDTQYF. The chain employs TRBV11-3 and TRBJ2-3; D may be TRBD2 (6 bases). CDR3 length: 16 amino acids. V lost 3 bases, J lost 0 bases, and 13 bases lay in between. Germline V gives CDR1 SGHNT, CDR2 YENEEA. The variable domain in full, with the rest retrieved from reference TRBV11-3 and TRBJ2-3, is EAGVVQSPRYKIIEKKQPVAFWCNPISGHNTLYWYLQNLGQGPELLIRYENEEAVDDSQLPKDRFSAERLKGVDSTLKIQPAELGDSAVYLCASSLRGGVSTDTQYFGPGTRLTVL.

V gene TRBV29-1 combines with J gene TRBJ1-4; possible D gene TRBD1, 5 bases. Per germline, CDR1 SQVTM and CDR2 ANQGSEA. Deletions cut 3 bases from V and 3 bases from J, with 8 bases between. The CDR3 is made up of 13 amino acids. This CDR3 is CSVEEGSNEKLFF. The CDR3 nucleotides are TGCAGCGTTGAGGAGGGGTCTAATGAAAAACTGTTTTTT.

The chain links TRBV30 to TRBJ1-1; 9 nucleotides agree with TRBD1. V was clipped by 1 base and J by 5 bases; unmatched bases: 5. This CDR3 has 14 amino acids. Looked up from germline, CDR1 is GTSNPN and CDR2 is SVGIG (reference sequence). CDR3 protein: CAWSAGTGMTEAFF. Written as DNA, the CDR3 is TGTGCCTGGAGTGCCGGGACAGGGATGACTGAAGCTTTCTTT.

V is TRBV5-1 and J is TRBJ2-2, with 10 nucleotides matching TRBD2. The V segment lost 6 bases and the J segment 4 bases; nucleotides outside the gene matches: 9. CDR3 length: 16 residues. Germline values: CDR1 SGHRS, CDR2 YFSETQ. CDR3 sequence reads: CASNNSGGLCTGELFF. The DNA for the CDR3 is TGCGCCAGCAACAATAGCGGGGGGCTGTGCACCGGGGAGCTGTTTTTT.

This clone was seen a handful of times. The chain joins TRBV9 to TRBJ1-6; possibly TRBD1 for D (5 bases). CDR1 and CDR2 from the germline V gene are SGDLS and YYNGEE. V lost 3 bases, J lost 8 bases, and 12 bases lay in between. This CDR3 spans 14 amino acids. CDR3 nucleotides: TGTGCCAGCAGCGCCAGGGCGGATGATTCACCCCTCCACTTT. This codes for CASSARADDSPLHF.

This clone was picked up a small number of times. The CDR3 DNA is TGTGCCAGCCTAGGACTAGCGGGGGATACGCAGTATTTT. Protein product: CASLGLAGDTQYF. The chain combines TRBV19 with TRBJ2-3, with 12 bases aligning to TRBD2. V lost 9 bases and J lost 6; bases outside the gene matches: 4. Germline values: CDR1 LNHDA, CDR2 SQIVND (reference sequence). The CDR3 is 13 amino acids.

This chain links TRBV4-3 with TRBJ2-5, with TRBD2 identical over 7 bases. V lost 0 bases to trimming and J lost 4 bases; unmatched junction nucleotides: 5. This CDR3 contains 15 residues. Germline V CDR1 and CDR2: LGHNA, YSLEER. CDR3 DNA: TGCGCCAGCAGCCAAGATGGGGCTAGCGGAGAGACCCAGTACTTC. This translates into CASSQDGASGETQYF.

The CDR3 here is CASSPGGTASGNTIYF. In DNA, the CDR3 is TGTGCCAGCAGCCCAGGGGGGACGGCCTCTGGAAACACCATATATTTT. V is TRBV9 and J is TRBJ1-3, with TRBD1 identical over 7 bases. CDR1 and CDR2 from the germline V gene are SGDLS and YYNGEE. The CDR3 contains 16 residues. With 4 bases clipped from V and 0 bases from J, the junction kept 7 bases outside the gene matches.

V usage is TRBV29-1 and J usage is TRBJ1-2; maybe TRBD1 (6 bases). The CDR3 is 11 residues long. Germline CDR1 and CDR2: SQVTM and ANQGSEA. V lost 6 bases, J lost 6 bases, and 11 bases lay in between. The CDR3 here is CSVLQGNGYTF. CDR3 coding DNA: TGCAGCGTACTACAGGGAAATGGCTACACCTTC.

The genes are TRBV7-9 and TRBJ2-3; 10 bases align to TRBD2. The V and J ends lost 1 base and 4 bases, in that order; junction bases with no gene match: 5. The germline gives CDR1 SEHNR, CDR2 FQNEAQ (reference sequence). This CDR3 spans 16 amino acids. CDR3 in DNA: TGTGCCAGCAGCTTAGTCCTAGCGGGGGAGGCAGATACGCAGTATTTT. It yields the protein CASSLVLAGEADTQYF. Supplemented by reference TRBV7-9 and TRBJ2-3, the full variable domain reads DTGVSQNPRHKITKRGQNVTFRCDPISEHNRLYWYRQTLGQGPEFLTYFQNEAQLEKSRLLSDRFSAERPKGSFSTLEIQRTEQGDSAMYLCASSLVLAGEADTQYFGPGTRLTVL.

This clone occurred once. One end of the junction fails to match germline, which may point to a read error. The chain links TRBV6-6 to TRBJ1-1, with D possibly being TRBD1 (6 bases). CDR1 and CDR2 from the germline V gene are MNHNY and SVGAGI (reference sequence). This CDR3 has 13 amino acids. The CDR3 sequence: CASSLTGNAEAFF. The CDR3, as DNA: TGTGCCAGCAGCTTAACAGGGAACGCTGAAGCTTTCTTT.

This rearrangement joins TRBV10-3 to TRBJ2-7; D remains ambiguous. Trimming took off 2 bases at V and 5 bases at J, with 16 bases between the two ends. The germline V gene encodes CDR1 ENHRY and CDR2 SYGVKD. This CDR3 is 15 amino acids long. Here the CDR3 DNA reads TGTGCCATCAGTGAGGCAGAGGCGGTTCGGAACGAGCAGTACTTC. It codes for CAISEAEAVRNEQYF.

This rearrangement joins TRBV19 to TRBJ2-3; 12 nucleotides line up with TRBD2. The V gene's germline CDR1 is LNHDA and CDR2 SQIVND (reference sequence). The CDR3 length is 15 residues. The J segment lost 5 bases and the V segment lost 3 bases, leaving 3 bases of the junction unmatched. The CDR3 nucleotides read TGTGCCAGTAGTATCGGACTAGCGGGGTTAGATACGCAGTATTTT. Translated, it gives CASSIGLAGLDTQYF.

The rearrangement uses TRBV10-3 and TRBJ1-1; 11 positions match TRBD1. Germline trimming cut 2 bases from V and 3 bases from J; bases unmatched to any gene: 8. The CDR3 has 17 amino acids. Germline V CDR1 and CDR2: ENHRY, SYGVKD. For the CDR3, the DNA is TGTGCCATCAGTGAGGTAGGGGGACAGGGGGATTACACTGAAGCTTTCTTT. Translating it yields CAISEVGGQGDYTEAFF.

The J gene is TRBJ2-3, the V gene TRBV5-1; 12 bases map to TRBD2. V dropped 1 base and J dropped 4; count of bases not matched to a gene: 4. This CDR3 is 16 amino acids long. Germline CDR1 reads SGHRS; CDR2 reads YFSETQ. CDR3: CASSLSPSGGADTQYF. DNA of the CDR3: TGCGCCAGCAGCTTGAGTCCTAGCGGGGGGGCAGATACGCAGTATTTT.

The gene calls are TRBV6-1 and TRBJ2-3; 8 nucleotides line up with TRBD2. The CDR3 runs to 14 residues. J was trimmed by 4 bases and V by 2 bases; bases with no gene match: 2. CDR1 MNHNS and CDR2 SASEGT come from the germline V gene. Written as DNA, the CDR3 is TGTGCCAGCAGTGAATCGCGGGGGGCAGATACGCAGTATTTT. Translating gives CASSESRGADTQYF.

This clone showed up just a few times. The DNA of the CDR3 is TGTGCCTGGAGTGAAGGGCCGGGACAAGGCACCGGGGAGCTGTTTTTT. It specifies CAWSEGPGQGTGELFF. J is TRBJ2-2 and V is TRBV30, with a possible D match to TRBD1 (6 bases). Between the trimmed V and J ends, which lost 1 base and 4 bases, there was a span of 16 bases. Per germline, CDR1 GTSNPN and CDR2 SVGIG (reference sequence). The length of the CDR3 is 16 residues.

The CDR3 loop is CASSQGTSGGFNEQFF. In DNA, the CDR3 is TGTGCCAGCAGCCAAGGAACTAGCGGGGGGTTCAATGAGCAGTTCTTC. V usage is TRBV4-2 and J usage is TRBJ2-1, with TRBD2 matching 12 bases. The CDR3 sequence is 16 residues long. With 1 base clipped from V and 6 bases from J, the junction kept 4 bases outside the gene matches. Germline assignment: CDR1 LGHNA and CDR2 YNFKEQ.

The J gene is TRBJ2-2, the V gene TRBV27; D is unclear. Trimming removed 5 bases from V and 2 bases from J, with 9 bases in between. The CDR3 has 14 amino acids. From germline, CDR1 is MNHEY and CDR2 SMNVEV (reference sequence). The CDR3 protein is CASSLTLNTGELFF. The DNA for the CDR3 is TGTGCCAGCAGTCTAACTCTTAACACCGGGGAGCTGTTTTTT.

This clone was counted a few times. The chain recombines TRBV29-1 with TRBJ2-7; TRBD2 matches at 8 bases. This CDR3 region has 12 residues. Germline lookup yields CDR1 SQVTM and CDR2 ANQGSEA. V trimming: 6 bases; J trimming: 1 base; junction bases outside the gene matches: 2. This CDR3 reads CSVRGESYEQYF. CDR3 DNA: TGCAGCGTGCGGGGGGAGTCCTACGAGCAGTACTTC.